The 25 T cell receptor beta chains below were found in one sample sequenced in a study of shared clonotypes between healthy human individuals. Only in-frame clones appear in the TCRdb table, and some are missing; sequencing was by immunoSEQ multiplex PCR. The top ten clones hold 0.36% of a sample with 2 million to 3 million clones, under 95% of them seen once. Sequenced input: naive CD4+ T cells from PBMCs. Stated subset: CD45RA+ positively selected. These receptors were taken from a man younger than 35 in good health. Some clones in this sample may be carry-over from other donors' samples.

This chain connects TRBV4-3 to TRBJ2-7; D not certain. The CDR3 is made up of 10 amino acids. Germline V CDR1 and CDR2: LGHNA, YSLEER. V dropped 4 bases and J dropped 5 bases, with 3 bases sitting between them. The CDR3 nucleotides are TGCGCCAGCAGCCGAGACGAGCAGTACTTC. Amino acid sequence: CASSRDEQYF.

This sequence joins TRBV5-4 and TRBJ1-1, with D possibly matching TRBD1 (5 bases). The length of the CDR3 is 14 residues. Germline loops: CDR1 SGHNT, CDR2 YYREEE (reference sequence). V shed 0 bases and J shed 8 bases, with 14 bases lying between them. The CDR3 coding sequence is TGTGCCAGCAGCTTGGATGCGGGGACGAAAGAAGCTTTCTTT. It specifies CASSLDAGTKEAFF.

A note on this clone: The sample has other DNA sequences that encode this CDR3 too. The chain recombines TRBV28 with TRBJ2-7, with D tentatively TRBD1 or TRBD2 (5 bases each). The V gene's germline CDR1 is MDHEN and CDR2 SYDVKM. The CDR3 runs 13 residues. With 2 bases removed from V and 2 bases from J, the gap between germline ends came to 7 bases. CDR3 sequence: CASSLVGAYEQYF. The CDR3 bases are TGTGCCAGCAGTTTAGTGGGGGCCTACGAGCAGTACTTC.

The chain carries TRBV7-2 and TRBJ2-5; TRBD1 is a possible D gene (6 bases). CDR3 length equals 14 residues. V was trimmed by 5 bases and J by 4 bases, leaving 14 bases between them. Per the germline V gene, CDR1 is SGHTA and CDR2 is FQGNSA. The CDR3, as DNA: TGTGCCAGCAGCCCCCTCGGGACATTAGAGACCCAGTACTTC. Translated, it gives CASSPLGTLETQYF.

The chain employs TRBV28 and TRBJ2-7, with D perhaps matching TRBD1 (6 bases). The CDR3 is 17 amino acids. The V gene's germline CDR1 is MDHEN and CDR2 SYDVKM. Trimming removed 6 bases at V and 1 base at J, with 22 bases between. The CDR3 sequence: CASSQNQGKTGSYEQYF. The CDR3 coding sequence is TGTGCCAGCAGCCAGAACCAGGGGAAGACGGGGTCCTACGAGCAGTACTTC.

The chain recombines TRBV5-6 with TRBJ2-5; 14 bases are a match to TRBD2. The CDR3 extends over 14 amino acids. Per germline, CDR1 SGHDT and CDR2 YYEEEE. Trimming at V came to 4 bases and at J to 11 bases, leaving 7 bases not matched to a gene. The CDR3 DNA is TGTGCCAGCAGCATATGGGGACTAGCGGGAGAGCAGTACTTC. Translating gives CASSIWGLAGEQYF.

Only a few counts were recorded for this clone. The CDR3 sequence: CASRYQYDGYTF. DNA of the CDR3: TGTGCCAGCAGATACCAATATGATGGCTACACCTTC. The chain employs TRBV13 and TRBJ1-2; no clear D gene. The CDR3 runs 12 residues. Germline V gene data show CDR1 as PRHDT and CDR2 as FYEKMQ (reference sequence). The V gene lost 6 bases and the J gene lost 6 bases, with 11 bases spanning the gap.

The genes are TRBV7-9 and TRBJ2-7; D gene uncertain. The length of the CDR3 is 12 residues. In germline, CDR1 is SEHNR, CDR2 FQNEAQ (reference sequence). Trimming cost V 7 bases and J 2 bases, with 9 bases left between them. CDR3 coding DNA: TGTGCCAGCACCCATCATACCTACGAGCAGTACTTC. This gives the protein CASTHHTYEQYF.

CDR3 coding DNA: TGTGCCAGCAAACCACAGGGCCGCACAGATACGCAGTATTTT. Protein: CASKPQGRTDTQYF. This chain connects TRBV5-4 to TRBJ2-3; the D gene is possibly TRBD1 (6 bases). The V end was cut by 6 bases, the J end by 1 base, with 12 bases between. The germline CDR1 and CDR2 sequences are SGHNT and YYREEE (reference sequence). This CDR3 contains 14 residues.

The gene calls are TRBV11-2 and TRBJ2-1; D perhaps matches TRBD2 (5 bases). The ends were cut back, 1 base at V and 3 bases at J, with 10 bases in the middle. Germline CDR1 SGHAT, CDR2 FQNNGV. The CDR3 totals 15 residues. CDR3 sequence (DNA): TGTGCCAGCAGCTTAGGGCCCAGCGGCTACAATGAGCAGTTCTTC. This gives the protein CASSLGPSGYNEQFF.

This chain connects TRBV7-3 to TRBJ2-5; D remains ambiguous. CDR1 and CDR2 from the germline V gene are SGHTA and FQGTGA. V was trimmed by 4 bases and J by 4 bases, leaving 1 base between them. The CDR3 totals 10 residues. The CDR3 coding sequence is TGTGCCAGCAGCTCAGAGACCCAGTACTTC. Translation gives CASSSETQYF. The variable domain in full, completed from reference TRBV7-3 and TRBJ2-5, reads GAGVSQTPSNKVTEKGKYVELRCDPISGHTALYWYRQSLGQGPEFLIYFQGTGAADDSGLPNDRFFAVRPEGSVSTLKIQRTERGDSAVYLCASSSETQYFGPGTRLLVL.

This clone was picked up one time. The chain uses TRBV2 and TRBJ2-7; 10 nucleotides align to TRBD1. Germline CDR1 reads SNHLY; CDR2 reads FYNNEI. The CDR3 is made up of 14 amino acids. Trimming at V came to 6 bases and at J to 0 bases, leaving 2 bases not matched to a gene. The CDR3 DNA is TGTGCCAGCAGGAGGACAGGGGGCTCCTACGAGCAGTACTTC. Its protein is CASRRTGGSYEQYF.

This clone was counted a single time. CDR3 sequence reads: CASSSSVGRSTDTQYF. CDR3 nucleotides: TGTGCCAGCAGCTCTTCCGTCGGCAGGAGCACAGATACGCAGTATTTT. The rearrangement joins TRBV7-9 to TRBJ2-3; unclear D gene. Between the trimmed V and J ends, which lost 4 bases and 0 bases, there was a span of 14 bases. Germline loops: CDR1 SEHNR, CDR2 FQNEAQ (reference sequence). This CDR3 is built from 16 residues.

The rearrangement uses TRBV6-1 and TRBJ2-3; the match to TRBD1 covers 9 bases. This CDR3 contains 14 residues. The junction had 1 base not matched to a gene; V was cut back by 6 bases and J by 0 bases. From germline, CDR1 is MNHNS and CDR2 SASEGT. The CDR3 DNA follows: TGTGCCAGCAGGGGGACAGGGAGCACAGATACGCAGTATTTT. Its protein product is CASRGTGSTDTQYF.

The CDR3 coding sequence is TGTGCCAGCAGTGTCAGACAGGTCCCTAATGAAAAACTGTTTTTT. It encodes CASSVRQVPNEKLFF. The V gene is TRBV6-1, the J gene TRBJ1-4, with D possibly being TRBD1 (6 bases). Between the trimmed V and J ends, which lost 4 bases and 3 bases, there was a span of 12 bases. Germline values: CDR1 MNHNS, CDR2 SASEGT. The CDR3 consists of 15 residues.

The chain uses TRBV5-4 and TRBJ2-4, with D hard to call. Germline V CDR1 and CDR2: SGHNT, YYREEE (reference sequence). The CDR3 runs to 14 residues. The V and J ends lost 4 bases and 8 bases respectively, with 16 bases between them. The CDR3 DNA is TGTGCCAGCAGCGGGCCAGCCCCTGGGGACATTCAGTACTTC. This translates into CASSGPAPGDIQYF.

This sequence joins TRBV19 and TRBJ2-5, with D hard to call. CDR1 and CDR2 (germline): LNHDA, SQIVND (reference sequence). The CDR3 totals 14 residues. V was pared by 3 bases and J by 5 bases, with 13 bases between. The CDR3 bases are TGTGCCAGTAGTATCGCAGGAACGCTGGAGACCCAGTACTTC. Its protein is CASSIAGTLETQYF.

In this sample, this clone turned up a few times. The chain links TRBV30 to TRBJ1-1, with a weak D call TRBD1 (5 bases). The CDR3 runs 13 residues. The V and J ends lost 8 bases and 1 base respectively, with 14 bases between them. Germline loops: CDR1 GTSNPN, CDR2 SVGIG (reference sequence). CDR3 in DNA: TGTGCCCATGACGACGGGACGAACACTGAAGCTTTCTTT. Translating gives CAHDDGTNTEAFF.

The chain recombines TRBV7-9 with TRBJ2-1; tentative D call: TRBD2 (6 bases). Germline V gene lookup returns CDR1 SEHNR and CDR2 FQNEAQ (reference sequence). Trimming removed 7 bases from V and 6 bases from J, with 19 bases in between. The CDR3 consists of 15 residues. DNA for the CDR3: TGTGCCAGCACCGTCCTCGGGGCGGGACCCAATGAGCAGTTCTTC. The encoded protein is CASTVLGAGPNEQFF.

This chain uses TRBV14 with TRBJ2-7, with D tentatively TRBD1 or TRBD2 (5 bases each). Trimming removed 2 bases at V and 5 bases at J, with 16 bases between. The CDR3 loop spans 15 amino acids. CDR1 and CDR2 (germline): SGHDN, FVKESK. CDR3 in amino acids: CASSQYVGDDDEQYF. The CDR3 nucleotides are TGTGCCAGCAGCCAATACGTCGGGGACGATGACGAGCAGTACTTC.

This clone showed up just a few times. Other DNA sequences in the same sample also yield this CDR3. The chain uses TRBV7-9 and TRBJ1-1; D gene unclear. The CDR3 is 14 amino acids. V lost 0 bases and J 0 bases, leaving 5 bases between the germline ends. Per the germline V gene, CDR1 is SEHNR and CDR2 is FQNEAQ (reference sequence). This CDR3 is CASSLAGVNTEAFF. The CDR3 DNA follows: TGTGCCAGCAGCTTAGCTGGGGTGAACACTGAAGCTTTCTTT.

This chain joins TRBV28 and TRBJ1-5, with D possibly being TRBD1 (6 bases). V was cut by 6 bases and J by 4 bases, with 19 bases left in between. The CDR3 contains 16 residues. Germline V gives CDR1 MDHEN, CDR2 SYDVKM. The CDR3 reads CASSRPRQVKNQPQHF. The CDR3, as DNA: TGTGCCAGCAGCCGACCTAGACAGGTTAAGAATCAGCCCCAGCATTTT.

The rearrangement uses TRBV7-2 and TRBJ1-1; TRBD1 might be the D (6 bases). The germline V gene has CDR1 SGHTA and CDR2 FQGNSA. CDR3 length: 14 residues. V was trimmed by 7 bases and J by 4 bases, leaving 16 bases between them. The CDR3 here is CASTTQGAGTEAFF. CDR3 coding DNA: TGTGCCAGCACCACACAGGGAGCAGGCACTGAAGCTTTCTTT.

The chain carries TRBV19 and TRBJ1-1; D is uncertain. The length of the CDR3 is 19 residues. Trimming took 1 base from V and 1 from J, leaving 22 bases between them. Germline assignment: CDR1 LNHDA and CDR2 SQIVND (reference sequence). The CDR3 region has the DNA TGTGCCAGTAGTATAGTTTTCCCCGGGAACCCGCTGTCGAACACTGAAGCTTTCTTT. Amino acid sequence: CASSIVFPGNPLSNTEAFF.

J is TRBJ2-1 and V is TRBV5-6, with D maybe TRBD2 (5 bases). Germline CDR1 SGHDT, CDR2 YYEEEE. The CDR3 runs to 15 residues. Trimming pared 4 bases from V and 7 bases from J, leaving 18 bases between. DNA of the CDR3: TGTGCCAGCAGCCCAACAACTAGAGGTGTGAATGAGCAGTTCTTC. Its protein is CASSPTTRGVNEQFF. The whole variable domain, filled in from reference TRBV5-6 and TRBJ2-1, reads DAGVTQSPTHLIKTRGQQVTLRCSPKSGHDTVSWYQQALGQGPQFIFQYYEEEERQRGNFPDRFSGHQFPNYSSELNVNALLLGDSALYLCASSPTTRGVNEQFFGPGTRLTVL.